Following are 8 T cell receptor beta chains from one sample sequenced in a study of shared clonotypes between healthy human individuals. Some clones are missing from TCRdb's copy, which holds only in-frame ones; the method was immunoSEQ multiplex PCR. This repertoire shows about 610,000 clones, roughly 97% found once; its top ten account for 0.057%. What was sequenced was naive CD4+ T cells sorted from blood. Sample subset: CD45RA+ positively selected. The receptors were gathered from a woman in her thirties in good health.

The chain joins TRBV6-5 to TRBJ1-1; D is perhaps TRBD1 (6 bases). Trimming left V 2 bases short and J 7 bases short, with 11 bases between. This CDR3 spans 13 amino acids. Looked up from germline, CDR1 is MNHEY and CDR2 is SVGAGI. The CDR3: CASSYLQGHEAFF. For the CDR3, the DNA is TGTGCCAGCAGTTACCTACAGGGCCATGAAGCTTTCTTT.

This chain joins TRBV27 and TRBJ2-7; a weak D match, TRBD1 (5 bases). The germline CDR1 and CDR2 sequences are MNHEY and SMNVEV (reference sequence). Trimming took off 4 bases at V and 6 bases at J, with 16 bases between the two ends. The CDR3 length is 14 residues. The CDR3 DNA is TGTGCCAGCAGTTGGGGCAGGGAAGGTTTCGAGCAGTACTTC. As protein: CASSWGREGFEQYF.

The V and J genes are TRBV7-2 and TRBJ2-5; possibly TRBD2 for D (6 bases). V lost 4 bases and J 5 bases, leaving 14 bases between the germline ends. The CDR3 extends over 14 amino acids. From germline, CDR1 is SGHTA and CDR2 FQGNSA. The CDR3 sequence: CASSYQGGQETQYF. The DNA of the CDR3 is TGTGCCAGCAGCTACCAGGGAGGTCAGGAGACCCAGTACTTC.

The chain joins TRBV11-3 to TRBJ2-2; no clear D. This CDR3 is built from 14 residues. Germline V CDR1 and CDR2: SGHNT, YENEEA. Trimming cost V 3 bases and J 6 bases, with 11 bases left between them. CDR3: CASSLGAQAGELFF. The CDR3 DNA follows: TGTGCCAGCAGCTTGGGCGCACAAGCCGGGGAGCTGTTTTTT. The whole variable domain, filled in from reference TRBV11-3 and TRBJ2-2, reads EAGVVQSPRYKIIEKKQPVAFWCNPISGHNTLYWYLQNLGQGPELLIRYENEEAVDDSQLPKDRFSAERLKGVDSTLKIQPAELGDSAVYLCASSLGAQAGELFFGEGSRLTVL.

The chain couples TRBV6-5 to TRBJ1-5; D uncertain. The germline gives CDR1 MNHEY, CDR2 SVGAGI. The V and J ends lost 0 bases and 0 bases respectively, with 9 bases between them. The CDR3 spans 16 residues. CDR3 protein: CASSYSADYSNQPQHF. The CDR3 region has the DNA TGTGCCAGCAGTTACTCGGCGGACTATAGCAATCAGCCCCAGCATTTT.

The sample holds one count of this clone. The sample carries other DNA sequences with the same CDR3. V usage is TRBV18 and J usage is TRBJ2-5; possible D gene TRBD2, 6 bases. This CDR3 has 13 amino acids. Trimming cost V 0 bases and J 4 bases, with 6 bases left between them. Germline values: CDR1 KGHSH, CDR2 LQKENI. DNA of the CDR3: TGTGCCAGCTCACCACCGGGGGGAGAGACCCAGTACTTC. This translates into CASSPPGGETQYF.

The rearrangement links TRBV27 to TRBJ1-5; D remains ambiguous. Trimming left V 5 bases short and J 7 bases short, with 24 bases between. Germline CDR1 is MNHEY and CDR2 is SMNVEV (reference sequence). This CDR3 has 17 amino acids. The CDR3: CASSPLQRVGMWQPQHF. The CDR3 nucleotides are TGTGCCAGCAGTCCCCTTCAACGTGTGGGCATGTGGCAGCCCCAGCATTTT.

The CDR3 loop reads CASSLTTDTEAFF. The DNA for the CDR3 is TGTGCCAGCAGTTTAACCACAGACACTGAAGCTTTCTTT. This chain uses TRBV28 with TRBJ1-1; no reliable D call. Trimming removed 2 bases at V and 3 bases at J, with 7 bases between. The CDR3 sequence is 13 residues long. Germline CDR1 MDHEN, CDR2 SYDVKM.